One sample yielded the 4 T cell receptor beta chains listed below, sequenced in a study of T cell repertoires and HLA-DP antigens. TCRdb's copy holds only in-frame clones and misses some; the assay was immunoSEQ multiplex PCR. This sample yields approximately 86,000 clones, of which roughly 86% are seen a single time; 1.5% to 2% belongs to the top ten. Antigens of these TCRs are unknown. Sequencing was done on a sample of CD4+ T cells from PBMCs. These receptors were obtained from a man aged 45-65 years in good health and CMV-seronegative.

The rearrangement links TRBV7-9 to TRBJ2-3; TRBD1 matches at 7 bases. Trimming took 2 bases from V and 2 from J; bases not matched to a gene: 7. There are 16 residues in the CDR3. From germline, CDR1 is SEHNR and CDR2 FQNEAQ (reference sequence). The CDR3 region is CASSLLGDRVTDTQYF. CDR3 DNA sequence: TGTGCCAGCAGCTTATTGGGAGACAGGGTCACAGATACGCAGTATTTT.

The rearrangement links TRBV4-1 to TRBJ1-2; 7 positions match TRBD1. With V trimmed by 4 bases and J by 6 bases, 11 bases remained unmatched. Germline loops: CDR1 MGHRA, CDR2 YSYEKL. The CDR3 contains 15 residues. The CDR3 reads CASSPREGGDNGYTF. The CDR3 nucleotides read TGCGCCAGCAGCCCCCGCGAAGGGGGCGATAATGGCTACACCTTC.

The chain is built from TRBV2 and TRBJ2-7, with 9 positions matching TRBD1. The CDR3 runs 15 residues. Germline V gene sequence: CDR1 SNHLY, CDR2 FYNNEI. V lost 4 bases, J lost 5 bases, and 9 bases stayed unmatched. The CDR3 coding sequence is TGTGCCAGCAGTGTGGGGACAGGGTATCTCCACGAGCAGTACTTC. The encoded protein is CASSVGTGYLHEQYF.

This clone was seen a handful of times. The chain joins TRBV2 to TRBJ1-3, with D uncertain. The CDR3 runs to 14 residues. Trimming cost V 3 bases and J 2 bases, with 8 bases left between them. CDR1 is SNHLY and CDR2 is FYNNEI in the germline V gene. DNA of the CDR3: TGTGCCAGCAGTGATCGGAAAACTGGAAACACCATATATTTT. This gives the protein CASSDRKTGNTIYF.